These T cell receptor beta chains were read from a single sample in a study of blood T cell repertoires in COVID-19. Clones were read by immunoSEQ multiplex PCR, and TCRdb kept only the in-frame ones, dropping some. The table shows approximately 94,000 clones, with roughly 87% occurring only once. The sample taken for sequencing was peripheral blood. These receptor sequences come from a man aged 30-40 years in a cohort sampled during active COVID-19. Each CDR3 is given with its conserved first and last residue.

v_call cdr3_aa
TRBV18 CASSPSFTGLTYNSPLHF
TRBV3-1/TRBV3-2 CASSAGGPIYARNTIYF
TRBV5-1 CASSLGGEGYSPLHF
TRBV11-2 CASSVGHRKETQYF
TRBV7-3 CASSLTRASYNEQFF
TRBV7-2 CASSLVGARGYTF
TRBV6-6 CASSPSGGTYNEQFF
TRBV11-2 CASSLQSSGGGGELFF
TRBV2 CASSEASAETQYF
TRBV5-4 CASSLDRGNTGELFF
TRBV2 CASSFRRRGQGTDTQYF
TRBV29-1 CSVQGDRRQGAYTQYF
TRBV5-1 CASSPGLAGGQETQYF
TRBV6-1 CASSEAWGRGAETQYF
TRBV5-1 CASSSTGPYTDTQYF
TRBV3-1/TRBV3-2 CASSQGTGNQPQHF
TRBV2 CASMRGLNNEQFF
TRBV7-2 CASSLVPSGGADSYEQYF
TRBV7-2 CASSLAYGLRLYTGELFF
TRBV10-3 CAISFLGTDTQYF
TRBV2 CASSVRQDTGELFF
TRBV10-3 CAISGLATPREQFF
TRBV6-5 CASSPSRLGEQYF
TRBV24-1 CATSDLRDSSTDTQYF
TRBV10-3 CAISDVRQSNEKLFF
TRBV7-2 CASSLALGLTEQYF
TRBV19 CASSIRGQGKTQYF
TRBV19 CASSTSFLNTEAFF
TRBV2 CASSEGGGSQHF
TRBV5-1 CASSVIGENTDTQYF